The TCR beta chain under discussion was sequenced for a study of cytomegalovirus exposure and HLA in healthy donors. Points on this clone: As yet, its antigen is unknown.

The CDR3 is made up of 12 amino acids. The V end lost 4 bases, the J end lost 14 bases, and 17 bases lay between the germline ends. Germline CDR1 and CDR2: MGHDK and SYGVNS. The data were produced by immunoSEQ multiplex PCR, yet TCRdb's version contains in-frame clones alone and is incomplete. This sample has some 56,000 clones, with approximately 90% found just once. Study-level points and caveats: Rarity characterized most TCR sequences, yet some public TCRs appeared in many donors. It was confirmed in vitro that three of the CMV-associated chains were specific for CMV antigens. The classifier reportedly diagnosed cytomegalovirus status with high specificity and sensitivity.

The chain has TRBV25-1 and TRBJ1-2, with D tentatively TRBD1 (6 bases). The clonotype was recovered from a man aged 18 to 29 in good health and CMV-seronegative. The specimen sequenced was PBMCs. CDR3 protein: CASSGNGDIGTF. In DNA, the CDR3 is TGTGCCAGCAGTGGGAACGGGGACATAGGAACCTTC.